What follows are 25 T cell receptor beta chains derived from one specimen sequenced in a study of breast tumors, draining lymph nodes, adjacent tissues. Axillary draining lymph nodes of breast cancer patients supplied the node samples. One entry per CDR3 protein results from TCRdb running MiXCR on the multiplex PCR reads. The table shows about 230,000 distinct CDR3 sequences, with roughly 30% occurring only once. Sequencing was carried out using axillary lymph node tissue. Every receptor here comes from a female donor with breast cancer. Some clones in this sample may be carry-over from other donors' samples.

On this clonotype itself: A junction end diverges from the germline sequence, so it may reflect a read error. V gene TRBV19 combines with J gene TRBJ1-5, with D unresolved. The germline CDR1 and CDR2 sequences are LNHDA and SQIVND (reference sequence). CDR3 length: 13 amino acids. CDR3 sequence: CATSTDYNEPQHF. In nucleotides, the CDR3 is TGTGCCACTTCGACGGACTACAATGAGCCCCAGCATTTT.

Ten or more counts support this clonotype. This chain's CDR3 is CASSEEDYEQYF. In nucleotides, the CDR3 is TGTGCCAGCAGTGAAGAGGACTACGAGCAGTACTTC. The chain combines TRBV6-1 with TRBJ2-7; D gene unclear. CDR1 MNHNS and CDR2 SASEGT come from the germline V gene. With 1 base removed from V and 3 bases from J, the gap between germline ends came to 4 bases. This CDR3 has 12 residues.

There are a few counts of this clonotype. The J gene is TRBJ2-1, the V gene TRBV14, with unresolved D. Trimming took off 8 bases at V and 4 bases at J, with 24 bases between the two ends. The CDR3 runs 17 residues. The germline CDR1 and CDR2 sequences are SGHDN and FVKESK. CDR3 loop: CASSPNGPSIDYNEQFF. CDR3 sequence (DNA): TGTGCCAGCTCACCAAATGGGCCCTCTATCGATTACAATGAGCAGTTCTTC.

V and J are TRBV6-1 and TRBJ2-7, with TRBD2 identical over 14 bases. The germline V gene encodes CDR1 MNHNS and CDR2 SASEGT. The CDR3 contains 16 residues. J lost 5 bases, V lost 5 bases, and 8 bases had no gene match. The CDR3 DNA is TGTGCCAGCAGTCTGACTAGCGGGAGGGCCGGTGACGAGCAGTACTTC. Translation: CASSLTSGRAGDEQYF.

The genes are TRBV20-1 and TRBJ2-5, with 7 bases that match TRBD2. The V gene end was trimmed by 3 bases and the J gene end by 1 base; junction bases not matched to a gene: 11. CDR1 and CDR2 from the germline V gene are DFQATT and SNEGSKA (reference sequence). The CDR3 length is 16 residues. The CDR3: CSASGLVAGIQETQYF. In DNA, the CDR3 is TGCAGTGCTAGTGGTCTGGTAGCGGGTATCCAAGAGACCCAGTACTTC.

This sequence joins TRBV20-1 and TRBJ1-6; TRBD1 aligns across 7 bases. The CDR3 consists of 15 residues. Germline V lookup: CDR1 DFQATT, CDR2 SNEGSKA (reference sequence). The ends lost 4 bases at V and 10 bases at J; junction bases unmatched: 13. The CDR3 nucleotides read TGCAGTGCTACTCGATCGGCAGGGGGTACCTCACCCCTCCACTTT. It codes for CSATRSAGGTSPLHF.

This clonotype was seen only a few times. A much larger clone is a single base away; this may be a read error. The chain links TRBV7-9 to TRBJ2-5; TRBD1 agrees at 7 bases. The length of the CDR3 is 15 residues. CDR1 and CDR2 from the germline V gene are SEHNR and FQNEAQ (reference sequence). CDR3 DNA: TGTGCCAGCAGCGGCTCCAAGGGGGCGGAGGAGACCCAGCACTTC. This codes for CASSGSKGAEETQHF. The variable domain in full, completed from reference TRBV7-9 and TRBJ2-5, reads DTGVSQNPRHKITKRGQNVTFRCDPISEHNRLYWYRQTLGQGPEFLTYFQNEAQLEKSRLLSDRFSAERPKGSFSTLEIQRTEQGDSAMYLCASSGSKGAEETQHFGPGTRLLVL.

This clonotype was detected ten times or more. V gene TRBV7-2 combines with J gene TRBJ1-2; 7 bases are a match to TRBD1. Germline assignment: CDR1 SGHTA and CDR2 FQGNSA. The CDR3 runs to 17 residues. J lost 4 bases, V lost 2 bases, and 13 bases had no gene match. The CDR3 sequence is CASSLTWDRIFSYGYTF. CDR3 bases: TGTGCCAGCAGCTTAACCTGGGACAGAATTTTCTCCTATGGCTACACCTTC.

As for this clonotype: This may be a read error, as it is one base from a much larger clone. The rearrangement uses TRBV28 and TRBJ2-7, with 9 bases lining up with TRBD1. CDR1 MDHEN and CDR2 SYDVKM come from the germline V gene. Germline trimming cut 11 bases from V and 5 bases from J; bases unmatched to any gene: 10. This CDR3 has 13 residues. CDR3 in amino acids: CAALGQGFHEQYF. In DNA, the CDR3 is TGTGCCGCCCTGGGACAGGGCTTTCACGAGCAGTACTTC.

The chain couples TRBV12-3 or TRBV12-4 to TRBJ2-1; 12 bases are shared with TRBD2. With V trimmed by 5 bases and J by 9 bases, 11 bases remained unmatched. The CDR3 length is 16 residues. The CDR3 sequence is CASSRETSGSGSEQFF. CDR3 nucleotides: TGTGCCAGCAGTCGCGAGACTAGCGGGAGTGGTTCTGAGCAGTTCTTC.

This clonotype showed up just a few times. A much larger clone lies one base from this, so it may be a read error. This chain connects TRBV4-1 to TRBJ1-4; TRBD1 might be the D (6 bases). CDR1 and CDR2 (germline): MGHRA, YSYEKL. The CDR3 contains 14 residues. The V and J ends lost 3 bases and 7 bases respectively, with 12 bases between them. CDR3 residues: CASSHARGGEKLFF. The CDR3, as DNA: TGCGCCAGCAGCCATGCCAGGGGAGGTGAAAAACTGTTTTTT.

This clonotype was counted many times. V is TRBV24-1 and J is TRBJ2-4, with TRBD1 matching over 9 bases. Germline CDR1 and CDR2: KGHDR and SFDVKD. The length of the CDR3 is 15 residues. V was clipped by 2 bases and J by 7 bases; unmatched bases: 5. The CDR3 protein is CATSDSGTGSNIQYF. CDR3 nucleotides: TGTGCCACCAGTGATTCCGGGACAGGGTCTAACATTCAGTACTTC.

The chain employs TRBV29-1 and TRBJ2-1, with TRBD1 identical over 7 bases. Germline CDR1 reads SQVTM; CDR2 reads ANQGSEA. CDR3 length equals 13 residues. CDR3 in DNA: TGCAGTTTTAGGGGGCTCTCCTACAATGAGCAGTTCTTC. Translated: CSFRGLSYNEQFF.

This clonotype was seen a single time. The gene calls are TRBV2 and TRBJ2-3; D is ambiguous. This CDR3 is built from 10 residues. From germline, CDR1 is SNHLY and CDR2 FYNNEI. Trimming took 4 bases from V and 6 from J, leaving 2 bases between them. The CDR3 is CASSVDTQYF. The CDR3 nucleotides are TGTGCCAGCAGTGTTGATACGCAGTATTTT.

The chain has TRBV28 and TRBJ2-2, with 7 bases fitting TRBD1. CDR3 length: 15 residues. CDR1 is MDHEN, CDR2 SYDVKM, per germline. The V and J ends lost 8 bases and 5 bases, in that order; junction bases with no gene match: 11. The CDR3 spells CASGPRQGGTGELFF. CDR3 coding DNA: TGTGCCAGCGGCCCCCGACAGGGTGGGACCGGGGAGCTGTTTTTT.

A remark on this clonotype: A clone one base away is much larger, so this may be a read error. J is TRBJ1-5 and V is TRBV24-1, with D perhaps matching TRBD1 (5 bases). V lost 6 bases to trimming and J lost 0 bases, with 17 bases between them. CDR1 KGHDR and CDR2 SFDVKD come from the germline V gene. The CDR3 contains 17 residues. CDR3 nucleotide sequence: TGTGCCACCAGTACCGGGGCGGGACGGAGTAGCAATCAGCCCCAGCATTTT. It is translated as CATSTGAGRSSNQPQHF.

Ten or more counts support this clonotype. The chain recombines TRBV30 with TRBJ2-7; 7 bases line up with TRBD2. The CDR3 is 15 residues long. V lost 3 bases and J lost 4; bases outside the gene matches: 12. CDR1 is GTSNPN and CDR2 is SVGIG in the germline V gene (reference sequence). The CDR3 is CAWRDVSGTKYEQYF. CDR3 DNA: TGTGCCTGGAGAGATGTCAGCGGGACTAAGTACGAGCAGTACTTC. The full variable domain, rest sourced from reference TRBV30 and TRBJ2-7, is SQTIHQWPATLVQPVGSPLSLECTVEGTSNPNLYWYRQAAGRGLQLLFYSVGIGQISSEVPQNLSASRPQDRQFILSSKKLLLSDSGFYLCAWRDVSGTKYEQYFGPGTRLTVT.

Regarding this clonotype: Because it lacks the conserved phenylalanine or tryptophan at the end, this CDR3 is likely a read error. It is unclear where the CDR3 begins or ends on the DNA, so no DNA is shown, and the CDR3 is as TCRdb lists it. The CDR3 reads CANRSDRGHNTGELRI. This chain connects TRBV13 to TRBJ2-2; TRBD1 reflects the table's D call only, with no check against the DNA. The germline CDR1 and CDR2 sequences are PRHDT and FYEKMQ (reference sequence). The CDR3 sequence runs 16 residues, both termini included.

This clonotype came up many times. The chain recombines TRBV19 with TRBJ2-7; the D gene is possibly TRBD2 (6 bases). Germline CDR1 LNHDA, CDR2 SQIVND (reference sequence). CDR3 length: 12 amino acids. Trimming removed 5 bases at V and 4 bases at J, with 9 bases between. The CDR3: CASSSGVYEQYF. In nucleotides, the CDR3 is TGTGCCAGTAGTTCGGGGGTTTACGAGCAGTACTTC.

The chain couples TRBV7-9 to TRBJ2-6; possible D gene TRBD1, 6 bases. Trimming stripped 4 bases from V and 4 bases from J, with 8 bases between. CDR3 length: 14 residues. From germline, CDR1 is SEHNR and CDR2 FQNEAQ (reference sequence). The CDR3 reads CASSSGTGANVLTF. DNA for the CDR3: TGTGCCAGCAGCTCCGGGACAGGGGCCAACGTCCTGACTTTC.

This clonotype was seen at least ten times. The J gene is TRBJ2-5, the V gene TRBV5-4, with unresolved D. The CDR3 is 14 amino acids. Germline loops: CDR1 SGHNT, CDR2 YYREEE (reference sequence). The V gene lost 0 bases and the J gene lost 3 bases, with 9 bases spanning the gap. The CDR3 DNA reads TGTGCCAGCAGCTTGGGTTCAGCTGAAGAGACCCAGTACTTC. Amino acid sequence: CASSLGSAEETQYF.

This clonotype has just a few counts. This clone may be a read error of a much larger clone one base away. The gene calls are TRBV3-1 and TRBJ1-3, with unresolved D. CDR1 is LGHDT and CDR2 is YNNKEL in the germline V gene (reference sequence). The CDR3 spans 16 residues. CDR3 nucleotides: TGTGCCAGCAGCCAAGTTCAGGCGAGCTCTGGAAGCACCATATATTTT. It translates to CASSQVQASSGSTIYF.

V usage is TRBV29-1 and J usage is TRBJ2-5; 11 nucleotides agree with TRBD1. Germline V gene lookup returns CDR1 SQVTM and CDR2 ANQGSEA. The CDR3 is made up of 14 amino acids. Germline trimming cut 5 bases from V and 4 bases from J; bases unmatched to any gene: 6. CDR3 DNA: TGCAGCGTTTCCGGGACAGGGGGAAGAGAGACCCAGTACTTC. This sequence encodes CSVSGTGGRETQYF.

This clonotype was picked up many times. The CDR3 protein is CASSLASLQFF. The CDR3 nucleotides read TGTGCCAGCAGCTTAGCTAGCTTACAGTTCTTC. The V gene is TRBV7-2, the J gene TRBJ2-1; D is ambiguous. Germline V gives CDR1 SGHTA, CDR2 FQGNSA. V was pared by 0 bases and J by 13 bases, with 7 bases between. The CDR3 loop spans 11 amino acids.

With respect to this clonotype: A much larger clone differs by one base, so this may be a read error. The V call is TRBV6-2 or TRBV6-3, the J call TRBJ1-4; perhaps TRBD1 as D (5 bases). The CDR3 totals 14 residues. The V end lost 9 bases, the J end lost 4 bases, and 15 bases lay between the germline ends. Germline CDR1 reads MNHEY; CDR2 reads SVGEGT. CDR3 sequence reads: CASPRDSFNEKLFF. Written as DNA, the CDR3 is TGTGCCAGTCCTCGTGACAGCTTTAATGAAAAACTGTTTTTT.